These T cell receptor beta chains were read from a single sample in a study of blood T cell repertoires in COVID-19. Only in-frame clones appear in the TCRdb table, and some are missing; sequencing was by immunoSEQ multiplex PCR. Of about 230,000 clones in the sample, less than 90% are singletons; the top ten hold about 2.5%. The sample consisted of peripheral blood. The receptors shown here come from a woman between 65 and 79 years old with active or convalescent COVID-19. Each CDR3 is given with its conserved first and last residue. D genes are given only for firm matches. Clone size is not always given. Where it is, it says once, few, many or a class for expanded clones.

J gene	D gene	clone size	V gene	CDR3 DNA	CDR3 protein
TRBJ2-7	TRBD1	NA	TRBV28	TGTGCCAGCAGTAACAGGGGAGAGCAGTACTTC	CASSNRGEQYF
TRBJ2-2	TRBD1	NA	TRBV5-1	TGCGCCAGCAGCCCAACGACAGGGTCGGACGGGGAGCTGTTTTTT	CASSPTTGSDGELFF
TRBJ1-4	NA	NA	TRBV6-5	TGTGCCAGCAGGGGCGGGGGGCTTGCCGAAAAACTGTTTTTT	CASRGGGLAEKLFF
TRBJ2-2	NA	NA	TRBV11-3	TGTGCCAGCAGCTATTTTGGGGGGGCTCAGAACACCGGGGAGCTGTTTTTT	CASSYFGGAQNTGELFF
TRBJ2-7	TRBD1	NA	TRBV5-1	TGCGCCAGCAGGTTGATAATGGGACAGGGGGCCGCCGAGCAGTACTTC	CASRLIMGQGAAEQYF
TRBJ2-5	NA	NA	TRBV24-1	TGTGCCACCAGTGATTTCGCCCAGGGGAAAGAGACCCAGTACTTC	CATSDFAQGKETQYF
TRBJ1-2	TRBD1	NA	TRBV11-2	TGTGCCAGCAGCGAGGGACAGTCCTATGGCTACACCTTC	CASSEGQSYGYTF
TRBJ1-4	NA	NA	TRBV9	TGTGCCAGCAGCCGAAACAACGCTAATGAAAAACTGTTTTTT	CASSRNNANEKLFF
TRBJ2-1	NA	NA	TRBV29-1	TGCAGCGTACCCTCTACAGGGACCCCAATCTACAATGAGCAGTTCTTC	CSVPSTGTPIYNEQFF
TRBJ2-5	TRBD2	NA	TRBV20-1	TGCAGTACTAGCGGGAGTGAGACCCAGTACTTC	CSTSGSETQYF
TRBJ2-1	NA	NA	TRBV14	TGTGCCAGCAGCCTTTTTGGCGGGGCTGAGCAGTTCTTC	CASSLFGGAEQFF
TRBJ1-5	NA	NA	TRBV5-8	TGTGCCAGCAGCTTCCCTAGGCAGCCCCAGCATTTT	CASSFPRQPQHF
TRBJ2-3	NA	NA	TRBV5-1	TGCGCCAGCTCCCATAGCGCCTCCCTGGGAGATACGCAGTATTTT	CASSHSASLGDTQYF
TRBJ2-1	NA	NA	TRBV5-1	TGCGCCAGCAGCTCTGGACTTAGCTCCTACAATGAGCAGTTCTTC	CASSSGLSSYNEQFF
TRBJ1-5	NA	NA	TRBV19	TGTGCCAGTACCTTCATCGGGGGGGAGTCCCAGCATTTT	CASTFIGGESQHF
TRBJ1-2	NA	NA	TRBV30	TGTGCCTGGAGTGAACAGGCTAACTATGGCTACACCTTC	CAWSEQANYGYTF
TRBJ1-1	NA	once	TRBV28	TGTGCCAGCCACCCCGGGGCCGAGGGAGGCCAAGCTTTCTTT	CASHPGAEGGQAFF
TRBJ1-2	NA	once	TRBV15	TGTGCCACCGCTAGGGAGAACTATGGCTACACCTTC	CATARENYGYTF
TRBJ2-3	NA	NA	TRBV10-3	TGTGCCATCAGTGACAGGGGTGGGACAGATACGCAGTATTTT	CAISDRGGTDTQYF
TRBJ1-5	NA	NA	TRBV2	TGTGCCAGCAGGGGGAGGGTTGGCAATCAGCCCCAGCATTTT	CASRGRVGNQPQHF
TRBJ2-2	NA	NA	TRBV7-2	TGTGCCACCGGGCCGGGGGTCAACACCGGGGAGCTGTTTTTT	CATGPGVNTGELFF
TRBJ2-7	NA	NA	TRBV6-2/TRBV6-3	TGTGCCAGCAGTTACCCCCAACCAGGGACACCGTCCTACGAGCAGTACTTC	CASSYPQPGTPSYEQYF
TRBJ1-5	NA	NA	TRBV5-1	TGCGCCAGCAGCTTAAGTGGGGGGGATCAGCCCCAGCATTTT	CASSLSGGDQPQHF
TRBJ2-5	NA	NA	TRBV3-1/TRBV3-2	TGTGCCAGCAGCCAAGTAGGCAGCCAGGAAGGGGCCCAGTACTTC	CASSQVGSQEGAQYF
TRBJ1-4	TRBD1	NA	TRBV5-6	TGTGCCAGCAGCTCCCAGACAGGGGGAGGAGAAAAACTGTTTTTT	CASSSQTGGGEKLFF
TRBJ2-2	TRBD2	NA	TRBV4-2	TGTGCCAGCAGCCAACCGGGACTAGCTGTCACCGGGGAGCTGTTTTTT	CASSQPGLAVTGELFF
TRBJ1-5	NA	NA	TRBV3-1/TRBV3-2	TGTGCCAGCAGCCAAGATCACGGGAGCAATCAGCCCCAGCATTTT	CASSQDHGSNQPQHF
TRBJ1-3	TRBD1	NA	TRBV3-1/TRBV3-2	TGTGCCAGCAGCCATCGGACAGGGGGCAGTTCCGGAAACACCATATATTTT	CASSHRTGGSSGNTIYF
TRBJ1-4	NA	NA	TRBV27	TGTGCCAGCAGTTTCCGGGGGGCTGGTGAAAAACTGTTTTTT	CASSFRGAGEKLFF
TRBJ1-4	NA	NA	TRBV19	TGTGCCAGTAGTCCAACAGGGTCCCCTGAAAAACTGTTTTTT	CASSPTGSPEKLFF